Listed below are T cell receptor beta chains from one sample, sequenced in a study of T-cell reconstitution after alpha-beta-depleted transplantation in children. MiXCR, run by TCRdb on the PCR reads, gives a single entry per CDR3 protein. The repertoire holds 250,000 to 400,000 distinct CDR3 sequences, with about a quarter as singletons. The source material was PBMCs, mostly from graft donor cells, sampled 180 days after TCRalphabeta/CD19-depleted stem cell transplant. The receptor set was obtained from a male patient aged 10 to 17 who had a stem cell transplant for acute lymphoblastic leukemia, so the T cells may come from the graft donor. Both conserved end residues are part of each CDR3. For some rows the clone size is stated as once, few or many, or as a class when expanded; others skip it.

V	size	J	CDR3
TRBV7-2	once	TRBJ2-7	CASSLAGLTTYEQYF
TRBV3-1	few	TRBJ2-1	CASSQEEASGNEQFF
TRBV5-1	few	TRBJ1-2	CASRSTGTYGYTF
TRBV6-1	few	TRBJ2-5	CASRMYRANGAQYF
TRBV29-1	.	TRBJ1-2	CSSFSANYGYTF
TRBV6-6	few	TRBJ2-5	CASSSHIGTQYF
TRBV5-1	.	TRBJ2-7	CASSLGESYEQYF
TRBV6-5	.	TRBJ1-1	CASSYGTVEMNTEAFF
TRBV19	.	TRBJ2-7	CASSLGGLDSYEQYF
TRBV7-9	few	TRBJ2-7	CASSPQVHEQYF